These 16 T cell receptor beta chains were sequenced from one sample in a study of naive and memory T cell subsets. An equimolar mix of two oligonucleotides served as the beta constant-region primer for TRBC1 and TRBC2. Nested alpha and beta constant-region primers with the SP2 primer drove four PCR rounds on ligated cDNA. TCRdb independently ran MiXCR on the UMI-ligation and nested PCR reads; one entry per CDR3 protein. The sample gives tens of thousands of distinct CDR3 sequences, roughly 9.2% of which show up once; 1.2% is in the top ten. Specimen: naive CD8+ T cells from blood. These receptors were collected from a human donor in good health.

In its sample, this clonotype was seen many times. The J gene is TRBJ2-7, the V gene TRBV6-5; no clear D. This CDR3 is 13 amino acids long. Germline lookup yields CDR1 MNHEY and CDR2 SVGAGI. V dropped 4 bases and J dropped 0 bases, with 7 bases sitting between them. This CDR3 reads CASSSISSYEQYF. DNA of the CDR3: TGTGCCAGCAGTTCGATCAGCTCCTACGAGCAGTACTTC.

This clonotype was recorded at least ten times. The rearrangement joins TRBV7-2 to TRBJ2-3; D is uncertain. The CDR3 consists of 15 residues. In germline, CDR1 is SGHTA, CDR2 FQGNSA. Trimming removed 0 bases at V and 2 bases at J, with 9 bases between. In DNA form, the CDR3 reads TGTGCCAGCAGCTTAGCAGGGTCTAACACAGATACGCAGTATTTT. It yields the protein CASSLAGSNTDTQYF.

The chain employs TRBV12-5 and TRBJ2-7; no reliable D call. The CDR3 sequence is 11 residues long. Trimming took off 0 bases at V and 6 bases at J, with 3 bases between the two ends. Germline V gene data show CDR1 as LGHNT and CDR2 as FRNRAP. The chain's CDR3 is CASGLVPEQYF. Here the CDR3 DNA reads TGTGCTAGTGGTTTGGTCCCCGAGCAGTACTTC. The full variable domain, with the rest looked up from reference TRBV12-5 and TRBJ2-7, is DARVTQTPRHKVTEMGQEVTMRCQPILGHNTVFWYRQTMMQGLELLAYFRNRAPLDDSGMPKDRFSAEMPDATLATLKIQPSEPRDSAVYFCASGLVPEQYFGPGTRLTVT.

This clonotype was detected only a few times. The chain employs TRBV5-1 and TRBJ2-1; D remains ambiguous. The CDR3 has 15 amino acids. V lost 3 bases to trimming and J lost 3 bases, with 13 bases between them. The germline V gene has CDR1 SGHRS and CDR2 YFSETQ. CDR3 DNA sequence: TGCGCCAGCAGCTCTTCTGTACAGAGCTACAATGAGCAGTTCTTC. Translating gives CASSSSVQSYNEQFF.

This clonotype was recorded many times. The rearrangement uses TRBV5-6 and TRBJ2-1; 14 positions agree with TRBD2. Germline V gene sequence: CDR1 SGHDT, CDR2 YYEEEE. The CDR3 sequence is 18 residues long. V trimming: 0 bases; J trimming: 6 bases; junction bases outside the gene matches: 8. The CDR3 DNA reads TGTGCCAGCAGCTTGGGACTAGCGGGAGGGGTTACCGTCAATGAGCAGTTCTTC. This codes for CASSLGLAGGVTVNEQFF. The whole variable domain, filled in from reference TRBV5-6 and TRBJ2-1, reads DAGVTQSPTHLIKTRGQQVTLRCSPKSGHDTVSWYQQALGQGPQFIFQYYEEEERQRGNFPDRFSGHQFPNYSSELNVNALLLGDSALYLCASSLGLAGGVTVNEQFFGPGTRLTVL.

Only a few counts were recorded for this clonotype. The chain joins TRBV6-2 or TRBV6-3 to TRBJ2-3; TRBD2 agrees at 11 bases. This CDR3 is built from 16 residues. The germline V gene encodes CDR1 MNHEY and CDR2 SVGEGT. With 6 bases clipped from V and 4 bases from J, the junction kept 9 bases outside the gene matches. The CDR3 reads CASSLLAGVLPDTQYF. CDR3 sequence (DNA): TGTGCCAGCAGCCTACTAGCGGGAGTCCTCCCAGATACGCAGTATTTT.

This clonotype was counted between two and nine times. The V and J genes are TRBV29-1 and TRBJ2-7; maybe TRBD1 (6 bases). Trimming pared 4 bases from V and 6 bases from J, leaving 16 bases between. This CDR3 has 13 residues. Germline assignment: CDR1 SQVTM and CDR2 ANQGSEA. Here the CDR3 reads CSVVDRIKGEQYF. The DNA of the CDR3 is TGCAGCGTTGTGGACAGAATTAAGGGCGAGCAGTACTTC.

This clonotype was picked up many times. This sequence joins TRBV7-8 and TRBJ2-5; a possible D gene is TRBD1 (6 bases). The CDR3 sequence is 14 residues long. V lost 5 bases and J 3 bases, leaving 13 bases between the germline ends. The germline gives CDR1 SGHVS, CDR2 FQNEAQ. CDR3 DNA sequence: TGTGCCAGCAGCAGACAGGTGTCTAAAGAGACCCAGTACTTC. Residues: CASSRQVSKETQYF.

This clonotype was seen many times. CDR3 nucleotides: TGTGCCAGCAGTTTATCGGTAGCGGGAGTGGGACAGTTCTTC. Residues: CASSLSVAGVGQFF. J is TRBJ2-1 and V is TRBV27; 9 bases agree with TRBD2. The junction had 7 bases not matched to a gene; V was cut back by 0 bases and J by 13 bases. The germline V gene encodes CDR1 MNHEY and CDR2 SMNVEV (reference sequence). The CDR3 is 14 amino acids.

The rearrangement joins TRBV5-6 to TRBJ2-1; maybe TRBD2 (7 bases). The CDR3 sequence is 13 residues long. Germline V CDR1 and CDR2: SGHDT, YYEEEE. Trimming removed 2 bases from V and 9 bases from J, with 12 bases in between. The chain's CDR3 is CASSFWGGSEQFF. The CDR3 nucleotides are TGTGCCAGCAGCTTTTGGGGGGGCAGTGAGCAGTTCTTC. Variable domain in full (rest from reference TRBV5-6 and TRBJ2-1): DAGVTQSPTHLIKTRGQQVTLRCSPKSGHDTVSWYQQALGQGPQFIFQYYEEEERQRGNFPDRFSGHQFPNYSSELNVNALLLGDSALYLCASSFWGGSEQFFGPGTRLTVL.

This clonotype was seen repeatedly, ten times or more. J is TRBJ1-6 and V is TRBV10-3; D ambiguous. The CDR3 runs 14 residues. Germline V gene sequence: CDR1 ENHRY, CDR2 SYGVKD. V lost 2 bases and J 7 bases, leaving 9 bases between the germline ends. The CDR3 DNA sequence: TGTGCCATCAGTGAGCCGAAAGCCAATTCACCCCTCCACTTT. Translated, it gives CAISEPKANSPLHF.

This clonotype occurred a few times. The rearrangement joins TRBV5-5 to TRBJ2-5, with TRBD2 identical over 11 bases. The CDR3 is 18 amino acids. Germline V lookup: CDR1 SGHKS, CDR2 YYEKEE (reference sequence). V lost 3 bases, J lost 5 bases, and 15 bases stayed unmatched. The CDR3 sequence: CASSSFMGTSGIGETQYF. The CDR3 DNA reads as TGTGCCAGCAGCTCGTTTATGGGGACTAGCGGCATCGGCGAGACCCAGTACTTC.

This clonotype was recorded many times. The rearrangement links TRBV7-9 to TRBJ2-7; D is undetermined. Germline V gene lookup returns CDR1 SEHNR and CDR2 FQNEAQ (reference sequence). CDR3 length: 14 amino acids. The germline V and J ends were trimmed by 2 bases and 3 bases, with 11 bases remaining between them. CDR3 protein: CASSLLNSDYEQYF. Here the CDR3 DNA reads TGTGCCAGCAGCTTACTCAATTCCGACTACGAGCAGTACTTC.

This clonotype was detected many times. This chain connects TRBV6-6 to TRBJ2-1; 7 bases align to TRBD2. Trimming removed 7 bases from V and 7 bases from J; junction bases left unmatched: 10. Germline V gene lookup returns CDR1 MNHNY and CDR2 SVGAGI (reference sequence). The CDR3 sequence is 14 residues long. CDR3 residues: CASKAREFNNEQFF. Here the CDR3 DNA reads TGTGCCAGCAAGGCGCGGGAGTTTAATAATGAGCAGTTCTTC.

The sample holds many counts of this clonotype. The chain recombines TRBV12-5 with TRBJ2-1; TRBD1 matches at 7 bases. The CDR3 sequence is 19 residues long. With 6 bases clipped from V and 7 bases from J, the junction kept 24 bases outside the gene matches. The germline CDR1 and CDR2 sequences are LGHNT and FRNRAP. The CDR3 DNA is TGTGCTAGTGGAGACCCCCTCCGACGTTCGCGACAGGGCAATAATGAGCAGTTCTTC. Residues: CASGDPLRRSRQGNNEQFF.

There are many counts of this clonotype. The rearrangement joins TRBV3-1 to TRBJ2-7; 10 nucleotides align to TRBD2. With 1 base clipped from V and 3 bases from J, the junction kept 6 bases outside the gene matches. There are 16 residues in the CDR3. Germline V gives CDR1 LGHDT, CDR2 YNNKEL (reference sequence). CDR3 coding DNA: TGTGCCAGCAGCCAAGGGCCCGGGACTAGCGACTACGAGCAGTACTTC. This codes for CASSQGPGTSDYEQYF.